The 27 T cell receptor beta chains in this list originate from one sample, sequenced in a study of blood T cell repertoires in COVID-19. Clones were read by immunoSEQ multiplex PCR, and TCRdb kept only the in-frame ones, dropping some. The sample holds 250,000 to 350,000 clones, around 87% seen once. Specimen: PBMCs or T cells enriched from blood (not recorded which). All receptors come from a woman aged 25 to 45 who had recovered from COVID-19.

The chain has TRBV27 and TRBJ1-6; TRBD1 might be the D (5 bases). The CDR3 length is 14 residues. Deletions cut 3 bases from V and 7 bases from J, with 10 bases between. The V gene's germline CDR1 is MNHEY and CDR2 SMNVEV (reference sequence). In DNA form, the CDR3 reads TGTGCCAGCAGTTTTATGCGGGGGAATTCACCCCTCCACTTT. Translated: CASSFMRGNSPLHF.

A single count supports this clone. The gene calls are TRBV14 and TRBJ1-3; perhaps TRBD1 as D (5 bases). The germline gives CDR1 SGHDN, CDR2 FVKESK. The CDR3 extends over 17 amino acids. V dropped 0 bases and J dropped 0 bases, with 12 bases sitting between them. CDR3: CASSQDVGQSSGNTIYF. The CDR3 nucleotides are TGTGCCAGCAGCCAAGACGTGGGGCAGAGCTCTGGAAACACCATATATTTT.

The chain joins TRBV5-1 to TRBJ2-7; TRBD1 matches at 7 bases. V was pared by 0 bases and J by 4 bases, with 10 bases of the junction left unmatched. There are 16 residues in the CDR3. Germline loops: CDR1 SGHRS, CDR2 YFSETQ. CDR3 bases: TGCGCCAGCAGCTTGGGGCCGGGCAGGGGGATTTACGAGCAGTACTTC. This translates into CASSLGPGRGIYEQYF.

This clone was seen a single time. The rearrangement uses TRBV28 and TRBJ1-1; D not certain. Trimming cost V 7 bases and J 5 bases, with 14 bases left between them. This CDR3 has 13 amino acids. Germline V lookup: CDR1 MDHEN, CDR2 SYDVKM. The CDR3 sequence is CASNQWGGTEAFF. CDR3 in DNA: TGTGCCAGCAACCAGTGGGGAGGTACTGAAGCTTTCTTT. Variable domain in full (rest from reference TRBV28 and TRBJ1-1): DVKVTQSSRYLVKRTGEKVFLECVQDMDHENMFWYRQDPGLGLRLIYFSYDVKMKEKGDIPEGYSVSREKKERFSLILESASTNQTSMYLCASNQWGGTEAFFGQGTRLTVV.

V gene TRBV5-5 combines with J gene TRBJ2-2; possible D gene TRBD1, 5 bases. Trimming stripped 0 bases from V and 0 bases from J, with 9 bases between. Germline V gives CDR1 SGHKS, CDR2 YYEKEE (reference sequence). The CDR3 sequence is 16 residues long. For the CDR3, the DNA is TGTGCCAGCAGCTTGGTTGGGGCAGCGAACACCGGGGAGCTGTTTTTT. This encodes CASSLVGAANTGELFF.

V is TRBV29-1 and J is TRBJ2-2; 8 bases line up with TRBD2. The CDR3 spans 15 residues. The trim removed 7 bases at V and 4 bases at J, leaving 11 bases unmatched. Germline CDR1 SQVTM, CDR2 ANQGSEA. The CDR3 here is CSAKYRGGLTGELFF. DNA for the CDR3: TGCAGCGCCAAATATCGGGGGGGCCTCACCGGGGAGCTGTTTTTT.

The chain employs TRBV7-9 and TRBJ2-5; D perhaps matches TRBD2 (5 bases). Germline V CDR1 and CDR2: SEHNR, FQNEAQ (reference sequence). CDR3 length: 14 amino acids. Trimming stripped 5 bases from V and 3 bases from J, with 13 bases between. CDR3 DNA sequence: TGTGCCAGCAGCGGCACTAGAATTGAAGAGACCCAGTACTTC. Translation gives CASSGTRIEETQYF.

V gene TRBV5-1 combines with J gene TRBJ1-2; D is unclear. CDR3 size: 11 residues. Trimming removed 6 bases from V and 5 bases from J, with 8 bases in between. CDR1 and CDR2 from the germline V gene are SGHRS and YFSETQ. The CDR3 nucleotides are TGCGCCAGCAATGGGCAGTATGGCTACACCTTC. Its translation is CASNGQYGYTF.

This clone has a single count. The CDR3 here is CASSLGLVGEQYF. Written as DNA, the CDR3 is TGTGCCAGCAGCTTAGGACTAGTCGGCGAGCAGTACTTC. The rearrangement joins TRBV7-9 to TRBJ2-7; D perhaps matches TRBD2 (6 bases). CDR1 is SEHNR, CDR2 FQNEAQ, per germline (reference sequence). With 1 base removed from V and 6 bases from J, the gap between germline ends came to 10 bases. This CDR3 contains 13 residues.

The chain is built from TRBV5-1 and TRBJ2-5; 9 bases align to TRBD2. Germline CDR1 SGHRS, CDR2 YFSETQ. The CDR3 covers 14 residues. Trimming took 3 bases from V and 5 from J; bases not matched to a gene: 5. The chain's CDR3 is CASSYGAGGETQYF. The CDR3 region has the DNA TGCGCCAGCAGCTACGGGGCGGGGGGGGAGACCCAGTACTTC. Full variable domain (missing parts from reference TRBV5-1 and TRBJ2-5): KAGVTQTPRYLIKTRGQQVTLSCSPISGHRSVSWYQQTPGQGLQFLFEYFSETQRNKGNFPGRFSGRQFSNSRSEMNVSTLELGDSALYLCASSYGAGGETQYFGPGTRLLVL.

The chain couples TRBV9 to TRBJ1-4; D is ambiguous. The CDR3 consists of 15 residues. Trimming shortened V by 4 bases and J by 0 bases, and 10 bases separated the two germline ends. Germline V gene sequence: CDR1 SGDLS, CDR2 YYNGEE. The DNA of the CDR3 is TGTGCCAGCAGCCCCCGAGATGCAACTAATGAAAAACTGTTTTTT. Translation: CASSPRDATNEKLFF.

This rearrangement joins TRBV19 to TRBJ2-1; 11 bases match TRBD1. The CDR3 extends over 14 amino acids. J gave up 9 bases and V 6 bases, and 7 bases lay outside the gene matches. Germline values: CDR1 LNHDA, CDR2 SQIVND (reference sequence). The CDR3 loop is CASRTPGQGVEQFF. The DNA of the CDR3 is TGTGCCAGTAGGACTCCGGGACAGGGGGTTGAGCAGTTCTTC.

The chain links TRBV5-4 to TRBJ2-2; perhaps TRBD2 as D (6 bases). The germline V and J ends were trimmed by 2 bases and 7 bases, with 9 bases remaining between them. The CDR3 consists of 13 residues. Germline loops: CDR1 SGHNT, CDR2 YYREEE (reference sequence). CDR3 DNA: TGTGCCAGCAGCTTATTGACTAGCGGGGAGCTGTTTTTT. Translated, it gives CASSLLTSGELFF.

This chain links TRBV7-2 with TRBJ2-3; D may be TRBD2 (5 bases). The ends were cut back, 5 bases at V and 1 base at J, with 10 bases in the middle. Germline values: CDR1 SGHTA, CDR2 FQGNSA. CDR3 length: 14 amino acids. The CDR3 here is CASSEDWGTDTQYF. CDR3 nucleotides: TGTGCCAGCAGCGAGGACTGGGGCACAGATACGCAGTATTTT.

This chain uses TRBV5-4 with TRBJ1-2; maybe TRBD1 (6 bases). Trimming removed 0 bases at V and 6 bases at J, with 12 bases between. The CDR3 runs to 14 residues. The germline V gene encodes CDR1 SGHNT and CDR2 YYREEE (reference sequence). The CDR3: CASSLGQGWDGYTF. The CDR3 DNA follows: TGTGCCAGCAGCTTGGGTCAGGGGTGGGATGGCTACACCTTC.

The V and J genes are TRBV15 and TRBJ1-5; the D gene is possibly TRBD1 (6 bases). Germline V gene data show CDR1 as LNHNV and CDR2 as YYDKDF (reference sequence). V was clipped by 0 bases and J by 9 bases, with 18 bases between them. The CDR3 loop spans 16 amino acids. CDR3 DNA sequence: TGTGCCACCAGCAGAGACATGCCAGGGGATCACTTGCCCCAGCATTTT. It specifies CATSRDMPGDHLPQHF.

J is TRBJ2-7 and V is TRBV2, with D perhaps TRBD2 (5 bases). V lost 6 bases, J lost 5 bases, and 11 bases lay in between. Looked up from germline, CDR1 is SNHLY and CDR2 is FYNNEI. This CDR3 region has 12 residues. For the CDR3, the DNA is TGTGCCAGCAGGGCGAACGGGAACGAGCAGTACTTC. Residues: CASRANGNEQYF.

V gene TRBV18 combines with J gene TRBJ1-1, with D possibly being TRBD1 (6 bases). Germline V gene lookup returns CDR1 KGHSH and CDR2 LQKENI. The ends were cut back, 1 base at V and 3 bases at J, with 12 bases in the middle. The CDR3 length is 15 residues. The CDR3 here is CASSPRGGEDTEAFF. CDR3 bases: TGTGCCAGCTCACCACGGGGGGGCGAGGACACTGAAGCTTTCTTT.

Remarks on this clone: Other DNA sequences in this specimen translate into the identical CDR3. The chain uses TRBV28 and TRBJ2-3; 7 nucleotides align to TRBD2. Germline lookup yields CDR1 MDHEN and CDR2 SYDVKM. The CDR3 has 15 amino acids. The V gene end was trimmed by 1 base and the J gene end by 4 bases; junction bases not matched to a gene: 5. The CDR3 reads CASSLSGSGADTQYF. CDR3 DNA sequence: TGTGCCAGCAGTTTATCAGGGAGCGGGGCAGATACGCAGTATTTT.

The chain recombines TRBV4-1 with TRBJ2-7; TRBD1 is a possible D gene (6 bases). The ends were cut back, 1 base at V and 4 bases at J, with 17 bases in the middle. The CDR3 loop spans 16 amino acids. Germline CDR1 is MGHRA and CDR2 is YSYEKL. The CDR3 sequence: CASSQALQGQIYEQYF. The DNA for the CDR3 is TGCGCCAGCAGCCAAGCCCTACAGGGACAAATTTACGAGCAGTACTTC.

The rearrangement uses TRBV7-2 and TRBJ2-7; no firm D call. CDR3 length: 11 residues. Trimming stripped 2 bases from V and 10 bases from J, with 9 bases between. Germline V CDR1 and CDR2: SGHTA, FQGNSA. CDR3: CASSLLSLQYF. The DNA for the CDR3 is TGTGCCAGCAGCTTATTATCACTACAGTACTTC. The whole variable domain, filled in from reference TRBV7-2 and TRBJ2-7, reads GAGVSQSPSNKVTEKGKDVELRCDPISGHTALYWYRQSLGQGLEFLIYFQGNSAPDKSGLPSDRFSAERTGGSVSTLTIQRTQQEDSAVYLCASSLLSLQYFGPGTRLTVT.

The chain has TRBV5-4 and TRBJ2-2; tentative D call: TRBD1 (6 bases). This CDR3 contains 15 residues. Trimming stripped 2 bases from V and 7 bases from J, with 15 bases between. The germline V gene has CDR1 SGHNT and CDR2 YYREEE (reference sequence). The CDR3 spells CASSLQTGQGGELFF. The CDR3 region has the DNA TGTGCCAGCAGCTTACAGACAGGCCAGGGCGGGGAGCTGTTTTTT.

This chain links TRBV18 with TRBJ1-1, with no clear D. Germline-derived CDR1 and CDR2 are KGHSH and LQKENI. Trimming stripped 4 bases from V and 6 bases from J, with 15 bases between. The CDR3 contains 14 residues. As DNA, the CDR3 is TGTGCCAGCTCACTCCGGGCCCAGGAGGCTGAAGCTTTCTTT. Translated: CASSLRAQEAEAFF.

This clone was seen more than once but under ten times. V is TRBV9 and J is TRBJ2-1, with a possible D match to TRBD2 (5 bases). Trimming took 2 bases from V and 4 from J, leaving 13 bases between them. This CDR3 has 15 amino acids. The V gene's germline CDR1 is SGDLS and CDR2 YYNGEE. CDR3 residues: CASSVRGPGYNEQFF. The CDR3 DNA follows: TGTGCCAGCAGCGTGCGAGGACCGGGATACAATGAGCAGTTCTTC.

This chain links TRBV2 with TRBJ2-7, with 8 bases matching TRBD2. The CDR3 runs to 15 residues. Unmatched junction bases numbered 5, after V lost 1 base and J lost 3 bases. Germline V gives CDR1 SNHLY, CDR2 FYNNEI. The DNA for the CDR3 is TGTGCCAGCAGTGAAGGGACTAGCAAACACTACGAGCAGTACTTC. Its protein product is CASSEGTSKHYEQYF.

The chain links TRBV7-2 to TRBJ1-5, with D hard to call. The V end was cut by 5 bases, the J end by 1 base, with 18 bases between. CDR3 size: 17 residues. The germline V gene has CDR1 SGHTA and CDR2 FQGNSA. For the CDR3, the DNA is TGTGCCAGCAGCGAGCACGAGCGTTTTGGGAGCAATCAGCCCCAGCATTTT. This translates into CASSEHERFGSNQPQHF.

Remarks on this clone: The sample carries other DNA sequences with the same CDR3. V is TRBV14 and J is TRBJ1-1; D call uncertain. CDR1 and CDR2 (germline): SGHDN, FVKESK. The CDR3 has 13 residues. The V and J ends lost 0 bases and 2 bases respectively, with 4 bases between them. Here the CDR3 DNA reads TGTGCCAGCAGCCAAGACAGAAACACTGAAGCTTTCTTT. It specifies CASSQDRNTEAFF.